This T cell receptor beta chain stems from a study of beta chain features in type 1 diabetes. Stem cell-like memory, regulatory, central memory and naive CD4+ cells were sorted via CD45RO/CCR7/CD25/CD127/CD95/CD27. Reverse transcription of all isolated RNA meant that expressed TCRB transcripts were sequenced. Libraries were prepared by immunoSEQ multiplex PCR; TCRdb keeps only in-frame clonotypes and omits some of them. The sample lists more than 150,000 clones; about 12% were seen once. This clone was observed a handful of times. Germline V gives CDR1 LNHDA, CDR2 SQIVND (reference sequence). V was pared by 4 bases and J by 4 bases, with 9 bases of the junction left unmatched. The CDR3 is made up of 16 amino acids.

This receptor was identified in a woman younger than 35 in good health. V usage is TRBV19 and J usage is TRBJ2-1; TRBD2 matches 8 bases. The sequencing input was central memory CD4+ T cells from blood. Here the CDR3 DNA reads TGTGCCAGTAGTAGTTATAGCGGGACTACTTACAATGAGCAGTTCTTC. Amino acid sequence: CASSSYSGTTYNEQFF.